This passage covers 26 T cell receptor beta chains from one sample sequenced in a study of patients and donors after allogeneic stem cell transplantation. TCRdb itself ran the RT-PCR reads through MiXCR, one entry per CDR3 protein. The repertoire holds roughly 960,000 distinct CDR3 sequences, with roughly 18% as singletons. The sequenced material came from blood, either unsorted or a sorted T cell fraction (not recorded which). These receptors came from a human donor who was either an allogeneic HSCT recipient or a stem cell or donor lymphocyte infusion donor (not recorded which). It is not recorded whose cells these are; they may come from a transplant donor.

The CDR3 nucleotides read TGTGCCAGCAGCTTTTGGGACAGGGAGAAGGCCGAGCAGTACTTC. Amino acid sequence: CASSFWDREKAEQYF. V and J are TRBV14 and TRBJ2-7; 9 nucleotides match TRBD1. The V segment lost 5 bases and the J segment 6 bases; nucleotides outside the gene matches: 11. The CDR3 length is 15 residues. The germline CDR1 and CDR2 sequences are SGHDN and FVKESK.

CDR3 region: CASSKFARTDLCPDEQYF. CDR3 nucleotide sequence: TGTGCCAGCAGCAAATTCGCTCGGACCGATCTCTGCCCCGACGAGCAGTACTTC. The rearrangement uses TRBV21-1 and TRBJ2-7; whether TRBD1, the table's D call, matches the DNA was not checked. TRBV21-1 is classified as a pseudogene. The CDR3 length is 18 residues.

CDR3 bases: TGTGCCAGTAGTAATCAGGCCGGTACCCAGCCCCAGCATTTT. It yields the protein CASSNQAGTQPQHF. The V and J genes are TRBV19 and TRBJ1-5; the D is unclear. V lost 4 bases, J lost 7 bases, and 14 bases lay in between. In germline, CDR1 is LNHDA, CDR2 SQIVND (reference sequence). This CDR3 is 14 amino acids long.

This clonotype was found a few times. V gene TRBV12-3 or TRBV12-4 combines with J gene TRBJ1-2; a weak D match, TRBD1 (5 bases). The CDR3 runs to 14 residues. V gave up 3 bases and J gave up 3 bases, with 11 bases separating them. The DNA of the CDR3 is TGTGCCAGCAGTTTCGTGGACACTTACTATGGCTACACCTTC. It is translated as CASSFVDTYYGYTF.

This clonotype was recorded a few times. V gene TRBV9 combines with J gene TRBJ1-1; D is perhaps TRBD1 (5 bases). CDR1 and CDR2 (germline): SGDLS, YYNGEE. Deletions cut 0 bases from V and 3 bases from J, with 6 bases between. CDR3 size: 13 residues. The chain's CDR3 is CASSVGQHTEAFF. The CDR3 DNA reads TGTGCCAGCAGCGTAGGACAGCACACTGAAGCTTTCTTT. The full variable domain, rest sourced from reference TRBV9 and TRBJ1-1, is DSGVTQTPKHLITATGQRVTLRCSPRSGDLSVYWYQQSLDQGLQFLIQYYNGEERAKGNILERFSAQQFPDLHSELNLSSLELGDSALYFCASSVGQHTEAFFGQGTRLTVV.

This clonotype appeared a single time. The chain joins TRBV7-9 to TRBJ1-4; maybe TRBD1 (5 bases). The V and J ends lost 8 bases and 8 bases respectively, with 15 bases between them. In germline, CDR1 is SEHNR, CDR2 FQNEAQ (reference sequence). CDR3 length: 13 amino acids. CDR3 sequence (DNA): TGTGCCAGCTCTCGGTCGGAGGGGGAAAAACTGTTTTTT. This gives the protein CASSRSEGEKLFF.

This clonotype was found a few times. The V and J genes are TRBV4-1 and TRBJ1-1; D unclear. CDR3 length equals 15 residues. Germline V gene sequence: CDR1 MGHRA, CDR2 YSYEKL. V was cut by 0 bases and J by 0 bases, with 8 bases left in between. This CDR3 is CASSQETVMNTEAFF. In DNA, the CDR3 is TGCGCCAGCAGCCAAGAGACGGTGATGAACACTGAAGCTTTCTTT.

This clonotype was seen a handful of times. The CDR3 reads CASSYLRTGPYEQYF. Here the CDR3 DNA reads TGTGCCAGCAGTTACCTGAGGACAGGACCCTACGAGCAGTACTTC. The J gene is TRBJ2-7, the V gene TRBV6-2 or TRBV6-3; 7 bases are a match to TRBD1. With 2 bases clipped from V and 2 bases from J, the junction kept 6 bases outside the gene matches. The germline gives CDR1 MNHEY, CDR2 SVGEGT. CDR3 size: 15 residues.

This chain connects TRBV5-1 to TRBJ2-2; D is ambiguous. Germline CDR1 SGHRS, CDR2 YFSETQ. This CDR3 contains 15 residues. With 2 bases removed from V and 0 bases from J, the gap between germline ends came to 8 bases. This CDR3 is CASSFYGANTGELFF. In nucleotides, the CDR3 is TGCGCCAGCAGCTTCTACGGAGCGAACACCGGGGAGCTGTTTTTT.

This clonotype was detected many times. The genes are TRBV4-1 and TRBJ2-1; D ambiguous. The V end was cut by 4 bases, the J end by 8 bases, with 12 bases between. Germline V gives CDR1 MGHRA, CDR2 YSYEKL. CDR3 length: 13 residues. Here the CDR3 reads CASSLTPTYEQFF. The CDR3 bases are TGCGCCAGCAGCCTCACCCCTACCTATGAGCAGTTCTTC.

This clonotype was detected only a few times. CDR3 nucleotides: TGCGCCAGCAGCCAACGCCTAGCGGGGAATGAGCAGTTCTTC. Residues: CASSQRLAGNEQFF. The chain joins TRBV4-1 to TRBJ2-1, with 9 bases aligning to TRBD2. The junction had 3 bases not matched to a gene; V was cut back by 2 bases and J by 7 bases. This CDR3 has 14 residues. In germline, CDR1 is MGHRA, CDR2 YSYEKL.

This clonotype was detected many times. This chain joins TRBV28 and TRBJ1-2; D not certain. The CDR3 is 14 residues long. Trimming removed 1 base at V and 8 bases at J, with 14 bases between. The V gene's germline CDR1 is MDHEN and CDR2 SYDVKM. The CDR3 nucleotides are TGTGCCAGCAGTTTATTGGGAGCAGTGGGGGGCTACACCTTC. It encodes CASSLLGAVGGYTF.

The sample holds a few counts of this clonotype. The chain combines TRBV20-1 with TRBJ2-3, with 8 bases aligning to TRBD1. CDR3 size: 16 residues. CDR1 and CDR2 from the germline V gene are DFQATT and SNEGSKA (reference sequence). Germline trimming cut 0 bases from V and 3 bases from J; bases unmatched to any gene: 8. In nucleotides, the CDR3 is TGCAGTGCTAGAGATCCCAGGGGGCGAATTACAGATACGCAGTATTTT. This gives the protein CSARDPRGRITDTQYF.

This clonotype was seen a handful of times. The rearrangement joins TRBV6-1 to TRBJ1-3; D call uncertain. With 6 bases removed from V and 2 bases from J, the gap between germline ends came to 8 bases. The CDR3 runs 13 residues. CDR1 and CDR2 (germline): MNHNS, SASEGT. The CDR3 spells CASSVLAGNTIYF. The CDR3 DNA reads TGTGCCAGCAGCGTCCTGGCTGGAAACACCATATATTTT.

This clonotype was picked up many times. The V and J genes are TRBV6-5 and TRBJ2-7, with D possibly being TRBD2 (6 bases). The CDR3 is made up of 13 amino acids. V lost 0 bases to trimming and J lost 4 bases, with 7 bases between them. CDR1 is MNHEY, CDR2 SVGAGI, per germline. This CDR3 is CASSYSGRYEQYF. The CDR3 DNA is TGTGCCAGCAGTTACTCGGGGAGGTACGAGCAGTACTTC.

The chain carries TRBV5-6 and TRBJ1-1, with a tentative D call TRBD1 (5 bases). This CDR3 is built from 13 residues. Trimming took off 2 bases at V and 4 bases at J, with 9 bases between the two ends. Germline CDR1 reads SGHDT; CDR2 reads YYEEEE. CDR3 amino acids: CASSFEGATEAFF. DNA for the CDR3: TGTGCCAGCAGCTTTGAAGGGGCCACTGAAGCTTTCTTT.

The rearrangement links TRBV2 to TRBJ1-1, with D possibly TRBD1 on 6 matching bases. The CDR3 totals 13 residues. Germline CDR1 and CDR2: SNHLY and FYNNEI. Trimming removed 7 bases at V and 0 bases at J, with 9 bases between. The CDR3 DNA reads TGTGCCAGCAAGACAGGCCTGAACACTGAAGCTTTCTTT. Residues: CASKTGLNTEAFF.

The rearrangement uses TRBV7-2 and TRBJ1-2; D perhaps matches TRBD1 (6 bases). The CDR3 extends over 14 amino acids. Germline values: CDR1 SGHTA, CDR2 FQGNSA. V lost 2 bases and J 2 bases, leaving 9 bases between the germline ends. The CDR3 region has the DNA TGTGCCAGCAGCTTACAGGGGATAAACTATGGCTACACCTTC. Amino acid sequence: CASSLQGINYGYTF.

This clonotype appeared many times. The rearrangement uses TRBV5-1 and TRBJ2-7; D ambiguous. Trimming cost V 0 bases and J 6 bases, with 10 bases left between them. The CDR3 runs 13 residues. Germline loops: CDR1 SGHRS, CDR2 YFSETQ. The DNA for the CDR3 is TGCGCCAGCAGCTTGGACCGTCTTCGCGAGCAGTACTTC. Its translation: CASSLDRLREQYF. The whole variable domain, filled in from reference TRBV5-1 and TRBJ2-7, reads KAGVTQTPRYLIKTRGQQVTLSCSPISGHRSVSWYQQTPGQGLQFLFEYFSETQRNKGNFPGRFSGRQFSNSRSEMNVSTLELGDSALYLCASSLDRLREQYFGPGTRLTVT.

The V gene is TRBV6-6, the J gene TRBJ2-7; D gene ambiguous. CDR1 MNHNY and CDR2 SVGAGI come from the germline V gene (reference sequence). The V end lost 7 bases, the J end lost 4 bases, and 11 bases lay between the germline ends. This CDR3 contains 12 residues. The CDR3 nucleotides read TGTGCCAGCACCAACCCCCAATACGAGCAGTACTTC. Amino acids: CASTNPQYEQYF.

This clonotype was observed many times. V is TRBV24-1 and J is TRBJ1-2, with no clear D. Germline values: CDR1 KGHDR, CDR2 SFDVKD. With 2 bases removed from V and 8 bases from J, the gap between germline ends came to 14 bases. The CDR3 length is 14 residues. Here the CDR3 reads CATSDSLRPWGYTF. The CDR3 DNA follows: TGTGCCACCAGTGATTCCCTAAGACCGTGGGGCTACACCTTC.

V is TRBV6-5 and J is TRBJ1-1; D call uncertain. V dropped 2 bases and J dropped 1 base, with 11 bases sitting between them. CDR1 is MNHEY, CDR2 SVGAGI, per germline. The CDR3 is 15 residues long. CDR3 protein: CASSYAGLGNTEAFF. In nucleotides, the CDR3 is TGTGCCAGCAGTTACGCCGGACTTGGGAACACTGAAGCTTTCTTT.

The chain is built from TRBV5-1 and TRBJ1-2; 7 bases agree with TRBD1. This CDR3 is built from 14 residues. The V gene end was trimmed by 0 bases and the J gene end by 8 bases; junction bases not matched to a gene: 7. The germline V gene has CDR1 SGHRS and CDR2 YFSETQ. DNA of the CDR3: TGCGCCAGCAGCTTGGGCCAGGGGGATCGAGGCTACACCTTC. It translates to CASSLGQGDRGYTF.

This clonotype was picked up many times. The chain employs TRBV20-1 and TRBJ1-1; D is unclear. The germline gives CDR1 DFQATT, CDR2 SNEGSKA (reference sequence). The CDR3 has 12 amino acids. Trimming shortened V by 3 bases and J by 1 base, and 6 bases separated the two germline ends. The CDR3 loop reads CSASRQNTEAFF. CDR3 in DNA: TGCAGTGCTAGTAGACAGAACACTGAAGCTTTCTTT.

This clonotype was seen a few times. The rearrangement uses TRBV3-1 and TRBJ2-1; TRBD2 matches at 14 bases. The CDR3 has 16 residues. After removal of 4 bases from V and 4 bases from J, the junction contained 3 bases not matched to a gene. Germline assignment: CDR1 LGHDT and CDR2 YNNKEL (reference sequence). CDR3 residues: CASSRTSGRKYNEQFF. The CDR3 DNA reads as TGTGCCAGCAGCCGGACTAGCGGGAGGAAATACAATGAGCAGTTCTTC.

This clonotype has a handful of counts. The chain couples TRBV25-1 to TRBJ2-1; D may be TRBD1 (7 bases). From germline, CDR1 is MGHDK and CDR2 SYGVNS. This CDR3 contains 15 residues. Deletions cut 2 bases from V and 8 bases from J, with 16 bases between. The CDR3 DNA reads as TGTGCCAGCAGTGAAGAACTAGCAACAGGGGATGAGCAGTTCTTC. Translated, it gives CASSEELATGDEQFF.